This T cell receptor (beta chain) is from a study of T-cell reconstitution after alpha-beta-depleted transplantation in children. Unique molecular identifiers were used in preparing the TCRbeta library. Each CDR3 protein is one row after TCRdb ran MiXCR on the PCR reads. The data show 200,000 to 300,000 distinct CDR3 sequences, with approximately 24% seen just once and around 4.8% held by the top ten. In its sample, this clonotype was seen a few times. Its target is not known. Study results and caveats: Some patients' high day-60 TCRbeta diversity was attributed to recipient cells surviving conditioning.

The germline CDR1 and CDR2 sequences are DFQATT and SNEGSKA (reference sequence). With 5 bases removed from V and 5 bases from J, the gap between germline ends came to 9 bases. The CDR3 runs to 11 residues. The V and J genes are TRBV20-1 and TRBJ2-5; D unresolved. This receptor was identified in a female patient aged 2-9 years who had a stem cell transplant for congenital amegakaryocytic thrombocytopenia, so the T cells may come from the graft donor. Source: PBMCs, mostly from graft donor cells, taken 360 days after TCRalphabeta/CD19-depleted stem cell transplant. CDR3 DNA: TGCAGTGCTCTCACCTGGGAGACCCAGTACTTC. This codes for CSALTWETQYF.